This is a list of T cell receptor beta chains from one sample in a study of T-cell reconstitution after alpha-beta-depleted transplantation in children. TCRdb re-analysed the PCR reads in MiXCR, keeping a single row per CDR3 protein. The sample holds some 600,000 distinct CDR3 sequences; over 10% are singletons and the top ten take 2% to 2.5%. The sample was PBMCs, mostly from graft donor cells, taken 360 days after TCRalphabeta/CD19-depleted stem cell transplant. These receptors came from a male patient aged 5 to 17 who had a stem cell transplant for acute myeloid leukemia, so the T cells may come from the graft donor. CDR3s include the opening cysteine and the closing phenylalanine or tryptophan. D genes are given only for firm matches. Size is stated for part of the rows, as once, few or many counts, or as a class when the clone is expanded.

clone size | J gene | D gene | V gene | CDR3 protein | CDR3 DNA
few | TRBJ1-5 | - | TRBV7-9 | CASSLDGGPSQPQHF | TGTGCCAGCAGCTTAGATGGGGGCCCAAGTCAGCCCCAGCATTTT
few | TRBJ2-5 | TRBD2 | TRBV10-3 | CAISVDSGPWETQYF | TGTGCCATCAGTGTTGATAGCGGGCCGTGGGAGACCCAGTACTTC
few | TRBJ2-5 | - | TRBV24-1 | CATSEIARETQYF | TGTGCCACCAGTGAGATAGCCCGAGAGACCCAGTACTTC
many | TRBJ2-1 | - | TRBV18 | CASSPVPNEQFF | TGTGCCAGCTCACCAGTGCCCAATGAGCAGTTCTTC
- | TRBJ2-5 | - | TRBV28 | CASSLTSQQETQYF | TGTGCCAGCAGCCTCACATCCCAACAAGAGACCCAGTACTTC
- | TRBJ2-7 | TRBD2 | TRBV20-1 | CSSVRSRASGRREQYF | TGCAGCTCAGTCAGATCCAGGGCTAGCGGGAGACGAGAGCAGTACTTC
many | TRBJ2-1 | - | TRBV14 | CASSQDGRGPNEQFF | TGTGCCAGCAGCCAAGACGGGAGAGGCCCGAATGAGCAGTTCTTC
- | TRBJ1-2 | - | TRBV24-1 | CATSDLSGYGYTF | TGTGCCACCAGTGACCTCTCAGGCTATGGCTACACCTTC
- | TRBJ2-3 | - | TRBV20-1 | CSATRRTVSTDTQYF | TGCAGTGCCACCCGGCGAACTGTAAGCACAGATACGCAGTATTTT
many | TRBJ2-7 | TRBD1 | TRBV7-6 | CASSLVQGAYEQYF | TGTGCCAGCAGCTTAGTACAGGGGGCCTACGAGCAGTACTTC
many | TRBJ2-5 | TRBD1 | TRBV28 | CASSPDRVGLETQYF | TGTGCCAGCAGTCCAGACAGGGTAGGCTTAGAGACCCAGTACTTC
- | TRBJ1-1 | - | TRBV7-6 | CASSQEDHTEAFF | TGTGCCAGCAGCCAAGAGGACCACACTGAAGCTTTCTTT
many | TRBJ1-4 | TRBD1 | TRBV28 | CASSYGQAEKLFF | TGTGCCAGCAGTTACGGACAGGCCGAAAAACTGTTTTTT
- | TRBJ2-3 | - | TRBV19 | CASTPGSTQYF | TGTGCCAGTACCCCGGGCAGCACGCAGTATTTT
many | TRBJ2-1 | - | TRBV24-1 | CANSYNEQFF | TGTGCCAATTCCTACAATGAGCAGTTCTTC
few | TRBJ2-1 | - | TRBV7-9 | CASSSMTSYNEQFF | TGTGCCAGCAGCTCCATGACTAGTTACAATGAGCAGTTCTTC
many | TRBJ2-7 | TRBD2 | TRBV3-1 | CASSHGTSGSYEQYF | TGTGCCAGCAGCCACGGGACTAGCGGATCTTACGAGCAGTACTTC
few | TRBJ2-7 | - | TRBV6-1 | CASSPGQLAYEQYF | TGTGCCAGCAGCCCCGGTCAGTTGGCCTACGAGCAGTACTTC
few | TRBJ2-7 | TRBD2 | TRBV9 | CASSFGGAGGLLDEQYF | TGTGCCAGCAGCTTCGGGGGGGCGGGAGGCCTCCTAGACGAGCAGTACTTC
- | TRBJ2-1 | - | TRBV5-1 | CASSLLNNEQFF | TGCGCCAGCAGCTTGCTGAACAATGAGCAGTTCTTC
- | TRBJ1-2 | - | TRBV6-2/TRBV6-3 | CASSYSMSGKSGYTF | TGTGCCAGCAGTTACTCTATGTCGGGGAAGAGTGGCTACACCTTC
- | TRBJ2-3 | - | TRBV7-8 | CASSLASADTQYF | TGTGCCAGCAGCTTAGCGTCTGCAGATACGCAGTATTTT
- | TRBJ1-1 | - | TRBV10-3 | CAISWGGNTEAFF | TGTGCCATCAGCTGGGGGGGGAACACTGAAGCTTTCTTT
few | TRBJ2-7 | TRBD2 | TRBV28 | CASSPTLAGVNEQYF | TGTGCCAGCAGTCCCACCTTAGCGGGAGTCAACGAGCAGTACTTC
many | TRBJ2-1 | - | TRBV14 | CASSQDPPGMDEQFF | TGTGCCAGCAGCCAGGATCCCCCCGGAATGGATGAGCAGTTCTTC
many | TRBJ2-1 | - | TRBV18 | CASSPLGQGIYNEQFF | TGTGCCAGCTCACCACTTGGCCAGGGCATTTACAATGAGCAGTTCTTC
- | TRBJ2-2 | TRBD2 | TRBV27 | CASSHLAGGNTGELFF | TGTGCCAGCAGCCACCTAGCGGGAGGGAACACCGGGGAGCTGTTTTTT
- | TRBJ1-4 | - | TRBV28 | CASSPRSPLNEKLFF | TGTGCCAGCAGTCCGCGGTCCCCGCTTAATGAAAAACTGTTTTTT
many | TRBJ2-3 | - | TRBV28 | CASSSLDPASTDTQYF | TGTGCCAGCAGCTCTCTGGACCCTGCTAGCACAGATACGCAGTATTTT